This T cell receptor (beta chain) comes out of a study of identical twins. TCRdb itself ran the 5' RACE reads through MiXCR, one entry per CDR3 protein. This sample has 1.5 million to 2 million distinct CDR3 sequences; around a third occur once, and the top ten carry under 0.35%. The CDR3 is made up of 14 amino acids. CDR1 is MNHEY and CDR2 is SVGEGT in the germline V gene. V gave up 6 bases and J gave up 0 bases; unmatched junction bases: 3. This chain uses TRBV6-2 or TRBV6-3 with TRBJ2-7, with TRBD2 identical over 9 bases. The source material was cord blood. This TCR came from a newborn girl in good health. The CDR3 here is CASRSSGASYEQYF. The CDR3 nucleotides read TGTGCCAGCAGGTCTAGCGGGGCCTCCTACGAGCAGTACTTC.